Shown below are 17 T cell receptor beta chains from a single sample sequenced in a study of blood T cell repertoires in COVID-19. The data were produced by immunoSEQ multiplex PCR, yet TCRdb's version contains in-frame clones alone and is incomplete. This table holds 250,000 or so clones, approximately 86% found once. The sequencing input was PBMCs or T cells enriched from blood (not recorded which). The receptors come from a woman in her thirties with acute COVID-19.

The rearrangement links TRBV6-5 to TRBJ2-7; D not certain. Germline CDR1 reads MNHEY; CDR2 reads SVGAGI. Trimming shortened V by 11 bases and J by 6 bases, and 20 bases separated the two germline ends. The CDR3 spans 13 residues. CDR3 DNA sequence: TGTGCCTCCGCAGGCAGTCCGAACTTCGAGCAGTACTTC. It is translated as CASAGSPNFEQYF.

This clone turned up a few times. This chain links TRBV7-8 with TRBJ1-1; 7 positions match TRBD1. The V and J ends lost 0 bases and 6 bases, in that order; junction bases with no gene match: 19. Per germline, CDR1 SGHVS and CDR2 FQNEAQ. This CDR3 comprises 19 residues. The CDR3 sequence: CASSLARTSGTVLAAEAFF. In DNA, the CDR3 is TGTGCCAGCAGCTTAGCAAGAACGTCCGGGACAGTCCTTGCTGCTGAAGCTTTCTTT.

In its sample, this clone was seen once. The CDR3 reads CASSGQVLGNTIYF. CDR3 DNA: TGCGCCAGCAGTGGTCAGGTTCTGGGAAACACCATATATTTT. The chain carries TRBV10-2 and TRBJ1-3; no definite D call. The germline CDR1 and CDR2 sequences are WSHSY and SAAADI. The V and J ends lost 4 bases and 4 bases respectively, with 11 bases between them. CDR3 length: 14 residues.

This chain joins TRBV4-2 and TRBJ2-1, with D possibly matching TRBD1 (5 bases). This CDR3 contains 15 residues. The ends were cut back, 3 bases at V and 2 bases at J, with 11 bases in the middle. Germline V lookup: CDR1 LGHNA, CDR2 YNFKEQ. This CDR3 is CASSQTDGAYNEQFF. For the CDR3, the DNA is TGTGCCAGCAGCCAGACAGACGGAGCCTACAATGAGCAGTTCTTC.

The V and J genes are TRBV5-8 and TRBJ1-2; D is perhaps TRBD1 (5 bases). V was cut by 2 bases and J by 5 bases, with 13 bases left in between. CDR1 is SGHTS and CDR2 is YDEGEE in the germline V gene. This CDR3 contains 14 residues. CDR3 sequence reads: CASSLRQTPYGYTF. As DNA, the CDR3 is TGTGCCAGCAGCTTACGACAGACACCTTATGGCTACACCTTC.

The J gene is TRBJ2-1, the V gene TRBV27; TRBD1 might be the D (5 bases). The CDR3 loop spans 16 amino acids. The V end was cut by 2 bases, the J end by 8 bases, with 19 bases between. Germline CDR1 reads MNHEY; CDR2 reads SMNVEV (reference sequence). The CDR3 region is CASSLEGPGFVYEQFF. CDR3 in DNA: TGTGCCAGCAGTTTAGAAGGCCCAGGGTTCGTATATGAGCAGTTCTTC.

This chain uses TRBV3-1 (or the pseudogene TRBV3-2) with TRBJ1-4; 7 bases are a match to TRBD1. Germline V gives CDR1 LGHDT, CDR2 YNNKEL (reference sequence). The V and J ends lost 6 bases and 5 bases, in that order; junction bases with no gene match: 6. CDR3 length equals 14 residues. CDR3 sequence (DNA): TGTGCCAGCAGATCCGGGACAGTCAATGAAAAACTGTTTTTT. Translation: CASRSGTVNEKLFF.

The rearrangement uses TRBV5-1 and TRBJ2-5; D is unclear. The V end was cut by 1 base, the J end by 5 bases, with 3 bases between. This CDR3 is 11 amino acids long. Germline V gene lookup returns CDR1 SGHRS and CDR2 YFSETQ. CDR3 sequence: CASSLSETQYF. The CDR3, as DNA: TGCGCCAGCAGCTTGAGCGAGACCCAGTACTTC.

This sequence joins TRBV3-1 (or the pseudogene TRBV3-2) and TRBJ2-3, with D maybe TRBD1 (6 bases). Germline-derived CDR1 and CDR2 are LGHDT and YNNKEL (reference sequence). The CDR3 runs to 16 residues. With 1 base removed from V and 2 bases from J, the gap between germline ends came to 13 bases. The CDR3 DNA sequence: TGTGCCAGCAGCCAAGCAGGGGCGGGCCTCACAGATACGCAGTATTTT. Its translation: CASSQAGAGLTDTQYF.

The V and J genes are TRBV6-5 and TRBJ2-1; 10 bases align to TRBD2. Looked up from germline, CDR1 is MNHEY and CDR2 is SVGAGI. The CDR3 sequence is 15 residues long. Germline trimming cut 6 bases from V and 2 bases from J; bases unmatched to any gene: 4. CDR3 residues: CASRLAGGTYNEQFF. In DNA form, the CDR3 reads TGTGCCAGCAGGTTAGCGGGGGGCACCTACAATGAGCAGTTCTTC.

Of note for this clone: Here the CDR3 omits its conserved ending phenylalanine or tryptophan, so a read error is the likely source. No DNA is shown, since the ends of the CDR3 on it are uncertain; the CDR3 is the one TCRdb lists. The genes are TRBV10-3 and TRBJ2-3; the table's D call, TRBD2, has no DNA check behind it. Germline assignment: CDR1 ENHRY and CDR2 SYGVKD. The CDR3 has 14 amino acids, counting both end residues. The CDR3 region is CAISEWQNHTIVRI.

The chain uses TRBV5-4 and TRBJ2-1, with 13 positions matching TRBD2. With 3 bases clipped from V and 0 bases from J, the junction kept 9 bases outside the gene matches. The CDR3 is 19 amino acids. CDR1 and CDR2 (germline): SGHNT, YYREEE (reference sequence). CDR3 in amino acids: CASSSGLAGARSSYNEQFF. CDR3 in DNA: TGTGCCAGCAGCTCTGGACTAGCGGGGGCCCGAAGCTCCTACAATGAGCAGTTCTTC.

V gene TRBV11-2 combines with J gene TRBJ1-6; 8 nucleotides match TRBD1. The CDR3 has 15 residues. Unmatched junction bases numbered 7, after V lost 5 bases and J lost 7 bases. Germline V gene sequence: CDR1 SGHAT, CDR2 FQNNGV. CDR3 amino acids: CASSRTGQENSPLHF. The CDR3 DNA reads as TGTGCCAGCAGCCGAACGGGACAGGAAAATTCACCCCTCCACTTT.

This chain links TRBV30 with TRBJ1-1; D is unclear. The CDR3 extends over 11 amino acids. Trimming left V 2 bases short and J 7 bases short, with 8 bases between. Germline-derived CDR1 and CDR2 are GTSNPN and SVGIG (reference sequence). The chain's CDR3 is CAWSTGSEAFF. CDR3 nucleotides: TGTGCCTGGAGTACCGGGAGTGAAGCTTTCTTT.

This chain joins TRBV10-3 and TRBJ1-1; TRBD1 might be the D (5 bases). This CDR3 is 16 amino acids long. CDR1 is ENHRY, CDR2 SYGVKD, per germline. V dropped 4 bases and J dropped 4 bases, with 19 bases sitting between them. The CDR3 bases are TGTGCCATCAGTGCAGGGTACATAGGCCTAGGCACTGAAGCTTTCTTT. This translates into CAISAGYIGLGTEAFF.

This chain joins TRBV2 and TRBJ2-7, with TRBD2 as a possible D gene (6 bases). Germline CDR1 is SNHLY and CDR2 is FYNNEI. The V end was cut by 3 bases, the J end by 0 bases, with 18 bases between. This CDR3 is built from 17 residues. The CDR3 is CASSDAAGTLFSYEQYF. CDR3 coding DNA: TGTGCCAGCAGTGATGCCGCCGGGACTCTCTTCTCCTACGAGCAGTACTTC.

CDR3 nucleotides: TGTGCCAGCAGCTTACCAGGGTATGGGGCCAACGTCCTGACTTTC. It codes for CASSLPGYGANVLTF. The chain has TRBV5-5 and TRBJ2-6, with D maybe TRBD1 (5 bases). This CDR3 contains 15 residues. Germline values: CDR1 SGHKS, CDR2 YYEKEE (reference sequence). The V gene lost 2 bases and the J gene lost 3 bases, with 9 bases spanning the gap.